The table lists the clone carrying this TCR beta chain with a count of one. The antigen is undetermined. TCR alpha and TCR beta cDNA libraries with sample barcodes and UMIs came from 5'RACE using constant-segment primers. In TCRdb, the 5' RACE reads were re-called with MiXCR into one record per CDR3 protein. The sample consists of more than 110,000 distinct CDR3 sequences, more than 13% of them appearing once. This entry is derived from a study of T-cell memory formation after mild COVID-19. Study conclusions and caveats: Mainly in CM and EM were contracting CD4+ clones; CD8+ were in EMRA. Memory from before infection featured some responding clones, which suggests cross-reactive memory joined.

The ends were cut back, 0 bases at V and 2 bases at J, with 9 bases in the middle. This CDR3 has 14 residues. The germline V gene encodes CDR1 DFQATT and CDR2 SNEGSKA (reference sequence). The TCR sequence derives from an adult woman who had mild COVID-19 (a few samples of this study predate the infection). Cell type and time point are not known. Source material: PBMCs or a T cell subset sorted from them (not recorded which). The genes are TRBV20-1 and TRBJ2-3; D call uncertain. The CDR3 region is CSAREVVDTDTQYF. The CDR3 DNA sequence: TGCAGTGCTAGAGAGGTAGTCGACACAGATACGCAGTATTTT.